This TCR beta chain was recorded in a study of blood T cell repertoires in COVID-19. Study-level information: Specimens from acute and convalescent COVID-19 originated in the United States, Italy and Spain. PBMCs, B-cell-depleted T cells, or T cells provided the cDNA or gDNA that made up the material.

This CDR3 is built from 12 residues. Between the trimmed V and J ends, which lost 3 bases and 5 bases, there was a span of 7 bases. Germline-derived CDR1 and CDR2 are KGHSH and LQKENI. How the authors handled the data: Amplifying reference gene primers gave estimates of nucleated cell counts. Data came from immunoSEQ multiplex PCR; TCRdb stores just in-frame clones and leaves some out. The DNA was the basis for D and trimming; V, J and clone size are from that table. The data hold about 250,000 clones, with roughly 88% observed a single time. The source material was peripheral blood. The V and J genes are TRBV18 and TRBJ1-2; no clear D gene. The clonotype comes from a man aged 40-49 years with acute or convalescent COVID-19. The CDR3 DNA follows: TGTGCCAGCTCACCCAACTTTTATGGCTACACCTTC. As protein: CASSPNFYGYTF. The full variable domain, completed using reference TRBV18 and TRBJ1-2, is NAGVMQNPRHLVRRRGQEARLRCSPMKGHSHVYWYRQLPEEGLKFMVYLQKENIIDESGMPKERFSAEFPKEGPSILRIQQVVRGDSAAYFCASSPNFYGYTFGSGTRLTVV.